This TCR beta chain was documented in a study of blood T cells in healthy people across ages. The study's findings and limits: As age increased, TCR beta diversity per million T cells fell in a roughly linear fashion.

Primed by a sample-barcoded 5' primer and a J-beta primer mix, a second PCR proceeded for 7 to 11 cycles. TCRdb itself ran the 5' RACE reads through MiXCR, one entry per CDR3 protein. The data show some 1.1 million distinct CDR3 sequences, around two fifths seen once. CDR3 size: 14 residues. Trimming took 9 bases from V and 3 from J, leaving 17 bases between them. CDR1 and CDR2 from the germline V gene are MNHEY and SMNVEV (reference sequence). This clonotype was seen once. Its antigen is unknown. Every sample gave at least 6 micrograms of total RNA when it was extracted. The genes are TRBV27 and TRBJ1-1; D is perhaps TRBD1 (5 bases). This TCR was recovered from a man younger than 35 in good health. The material sequenced was blood. The DNA of the CDR3 is TGTGCCAGTCCACTCCGGGACCGACACACTGAAGCTTTCTTT. Protein sequence: CASPLRDRHTEAFF.